This T cell receptor (beta chain) comes out of a study of blood T cell repertoires in COVID-19. Overall study: COVID-19 samples, acute and convalescent, were from the United States, Italy and Spain.

The V and J ends lost 4 bases and 7 bases respectively, with 13 bases between them. The CDR3 is made up of 13 amino acids. Germline lookup yields CDR1 MDHEN and CDR2 SYDVKM. Under the authors' procedure: The assay estimated nucleated cells by amplifying reference gene primers. The repertoire was sequenced with immunoSEQ multiplex PCR; TCRdb's copy has only in-frame clones and lacks some. V, J and clone size are those of that table, while D and trimming were read from the DNA. The table has some 170,000 clones, about 80% seen once. The clonotype was recovered from a woman aged 70 to 79 with acute or convalescent COVID-19. What was sequenced was peripheral blood. J is TRBJ1-2 and V is TRBV28; D may be TRBD1 (6 bases). The CDR3 DNA sequence: TGTGCCAGCAGTTCACCAGGGGTCGGTGGCTACACCTTC. It encodes CASSSPGVGGYTF.